This T cell receptor beta chain emerged from a study of T cells in Graves' hyperthyroidism and ophthalmopathy. Study overall: The blood sample was taken at first diagnosis, before treatment began. Study outcomes and limitations: Ophthalmopathy onset followed model prediction by a median around 6.6 months. Also found in blood were most expanded thyroid clonotypes above 0.001.

From RNA transcripts, TCR beta CDR3 regions were amplified. The HTBI primer set drove a first-round RT-PCR of the TCR CDR3. TCRdb reanalysed the multiplex PCR reads using MiXCR and keeps one entry per CDR3 protein. Of around 600,000 distinct CDR3 sequences listed, 13% to 15% are singletons. This clonotype was picked up many times. Antigen unknown. V was clipped by 7 bases and J by 7 bases; unmatched bases: 15. The germline V gene has CDR1 MDHEN and CDR2 SYDVKM. There are 15 residues in the CDR3. Thyroid ultrasound and orbital computed tomography, with clinical symptoms and serum thyroxine and TRAb, informed diagnoses.

The sequence was collected from a woman between 18 and 29 years old with Graves' ophthalmopathy. The specimen was blood. V gene TRBV28 combines with J gene TRBJ1-2; 7 bases are shared with TRBD1. The DNA of the CDR3 is TGTGCCAGCAATCCAGACAGGGACATCCGTCGTGGCTACACCTTC. Residues: CASNPDRDIRRGYTF.